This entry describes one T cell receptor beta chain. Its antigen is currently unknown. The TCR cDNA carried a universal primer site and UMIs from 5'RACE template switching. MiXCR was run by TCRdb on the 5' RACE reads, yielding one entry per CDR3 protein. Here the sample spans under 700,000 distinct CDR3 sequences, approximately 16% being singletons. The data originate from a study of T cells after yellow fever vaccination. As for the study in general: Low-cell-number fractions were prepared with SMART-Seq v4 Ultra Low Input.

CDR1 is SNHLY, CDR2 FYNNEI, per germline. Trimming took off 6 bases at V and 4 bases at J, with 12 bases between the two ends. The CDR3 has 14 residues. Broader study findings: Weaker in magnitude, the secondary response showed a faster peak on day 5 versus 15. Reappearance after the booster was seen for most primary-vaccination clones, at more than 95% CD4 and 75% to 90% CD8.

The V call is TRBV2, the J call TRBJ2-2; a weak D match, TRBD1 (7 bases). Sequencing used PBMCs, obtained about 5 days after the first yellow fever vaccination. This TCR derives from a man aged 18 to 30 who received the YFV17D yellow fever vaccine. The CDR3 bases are TGTGCCAGCAGGCGGGACAGCCCCACCGGGGAGCTGTTTTTT. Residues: CASRRDSPTGELFF.